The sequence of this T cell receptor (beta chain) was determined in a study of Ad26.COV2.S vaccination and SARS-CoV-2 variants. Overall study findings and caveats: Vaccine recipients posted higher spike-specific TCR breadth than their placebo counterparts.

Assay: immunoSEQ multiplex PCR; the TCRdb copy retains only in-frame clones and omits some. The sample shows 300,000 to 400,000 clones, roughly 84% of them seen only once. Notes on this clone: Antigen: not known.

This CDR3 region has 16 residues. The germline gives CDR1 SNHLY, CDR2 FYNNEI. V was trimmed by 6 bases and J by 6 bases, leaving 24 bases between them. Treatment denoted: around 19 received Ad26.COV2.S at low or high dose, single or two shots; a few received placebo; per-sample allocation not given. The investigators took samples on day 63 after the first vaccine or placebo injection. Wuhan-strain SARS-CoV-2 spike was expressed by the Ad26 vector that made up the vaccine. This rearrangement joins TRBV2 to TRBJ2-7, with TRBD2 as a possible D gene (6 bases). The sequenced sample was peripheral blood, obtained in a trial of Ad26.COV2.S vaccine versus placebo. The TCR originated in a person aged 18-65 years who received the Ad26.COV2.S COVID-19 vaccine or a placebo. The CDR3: CASRPRGSLSYAEQYF. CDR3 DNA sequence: TGTGCCAGCAGACCACGGGGGTCCCTGTCATACGCCGAGCAGTACTTC.